This is a list of T cell receptor beta chains from one sample in a study of T cells after yellow fever vaccination. TCRdb fed the 5' RACE reads into MiXCR, producing one record per CDR3 protein. Found here are hundreds of thousands of distinct CDR3 sequences, around 16% of them singletons; the top ten hold roughly 17%. The starting material was PBMCs, obtained 4 to 6 days after the first yellow fever vaccination. The receptors stem from a young man who received the YFV17D yellow fever vaccine. The CDR3 runs from the conserved cysteine through the conserved F or W. The D gene is left open where the match is weak. Clone size is shown for a subset of rows, as once, few, many or a class of expanded clone.

d_call clone_size j_call v_call cdr3_nt cdr3_aa
TRBD1 few TRBJ1-1 TRBV7-2 TGTGCCAGCAGCTTACTGGGACAGGGGGAAGCTTTCTTT CASSLLGQGEAFF
. few TRBJ1-4 TRBV20-1 TGCAGTGCTAGAGATTGGGGACTCTATGAAAAACTGTTTTTT CSARDWGLYEKLFF
. many TRBJ1-2 TRBV4-1 TGTGCCAGCAGCCAAGATAGGTATGGCTACACCTTC CASSQDRYGYTF
TRBD1 few TRBJ2-1 TRBV7-9 TGTGCCAGCAGCCCCAGGGGACAGCAAGACAATGAGCAGTTCTTC CASSPRGQQDNEQFF
. . TRBJ2-1 TRBV9 TGTGCCAGCAGCGTAGACTTCAATGAGCAGTTCTTC CASSVDFNEQFF
. few TRBJ2-7 TRBV3-1 TGTGCCAGCAGCCAAGGGGGTCCCAGGGCTCTCTACGAGCAGTACTTC CASSQGGPRALYEQYF
. few TRBJ2-6 TRBV5-1 TGCGCCAGCAGCTTGGGTGGGGCCCCGAACTCTGGGGCCAACGTCCTGACTTTC CASSLGGAPNSGANVLTF
. few TRBJ1-6 TRBV9 TGTGCCAGCAGCGTAGATCCTTCGGTCTATAATTCACCCCTCCACTTT CASSVDPSVYNSPLHF
. few TRBJ2-7 TRBV18 TGTGCCAGCTCACCGACAACCGTCGGGAACGAGCAGTACTTC CASSPTTVGNEQYF
. few TRBJ1-1 TRBV7-9 TGTGCCAGCAGCTTAGACGAGGGAAAAGCTTTCTTT CASSLDEGKAFF
. . TRBJ1-6 TRBV3-1 TGTGCCAGCAGCCCTCGACATTCCGATTCACCCCTCCACTTT CASSPRHSDSPLHF
. many TRBJ1-2 TRBV14 TGTGCCAGCAGCCGAGCAGGGGCCGCCTATGGCTACACCTTC CASSRAGAAYGYTF
. . TRBJ2-3 TRBV20-1 TGCAGCCCAAAGTACGGGTCCGCGACAGATACGCAGTATTTT CSPKYGSATDTQYF
. few TRBJ1-2 TRBV7-9 TGTGCCAGCAGCTCCCAGTATGGCTACACCTTC CASSSQYGYTF
TRBD1 . TRBJ1-4 TRBV18 TGTGCCAGCTCACCGGACAGGGGGACGGGAAAACTGTTTTTT CASSPDRGTGKLFF
. few TRBJ2-1 TRBV6-2/TRBV6-3 TGTGCCAGCAGCCAGCAGGGGGGCCCACCCCGTTACAATGAGCAGTTCTTC CASSQQGGPPRYNEQFF
TRBD1 few TRBJ1-4 TRBV4-1 TGCGCCAGCAGCCAAGCCTGGACAGGGGCCGAAAAACTGTTTTTT CASSQAWTGAEKLFF
. few TRBJ1-4 TRBV5-1 TGCGCCAGCAGCGGGCCCGGGAATGAAAAACTGTTTTTT CASSGPGNEKLFF
. . TRBJ1-1 TRBV6-2/TRBV6-3 TGTGCCAGCGCTGGGACGGTGAACACTGAAGCTTTCTTT CASAGTVNTEAFF
. many TRBJ2-1 TRBV9 TGTGCCAGCAGCGTAGAGTTAGGCACGAAGCAGTTCTTC CASSVELGTKQFF
. . TRBJ2-5 TRBV27 TGTGCCAGCAGTTCCTCCAGGGGGGCGGTTGAGACCCAGTACTTC CASSSSRGAVETQYF
TRBD1 few TRBJ1-2 TRBV7-9 TGTGCCAGCAGCTTCTCCGGGACAGGGGATTTTAACTATGGCTACACCTTC CASSFSGTGDFNYGYTF
TRBD2 . TRBJ2-5 TRBV7-9 TGTGCCAGCAGCCCCGGGGCGGGAGAAGGGGAGACCCAGTACTTC CASSPGAGEGETQYF
TRBD2 . TRBJ2-1 TRBV7-2 TGTGCCAGCAGCCCAATTCGGGGGGGTTTAAATGAGCAGTTCTTC CASSPIRGGLNEQFF
. . TRBJ2-7 TRBV6-2/TRBV6-3 TGTGCCAGCACTAACCCCCCCGGGATACGAAGGGCTGAGCAGTACTTC CASTNPPGIRRAEQYF
. few TRBJ2-1 TRBV21-1 TGTGCCAGCAGCAAAGAGGAGACAGGGGTCGGTGAGCAGTTCTTC CASSKEETGVGEQFF
. . TRBJ1-5 TRBV24-1 TGTGCCACCCAGTTTAATTGGAATCAGCCCCAGCATTTT CATQFNWNQPQHF
TRBD2 many TRBJ2-7 TRBV5-1 TGCGCCAGCAGCTTGTCGGTAGCGGGGGGGACCGAGCAGTACTTC CASSLSVAGGTEQYF
. few TRBJ2-5 TRBV9 TGTGCCAGCAGCGGTTTCGGGACGCGCCAAGAGACCCAGTACTTC CASSGFGTRQETQYF
. few TRBJ1-4 TRBV5-4 TGTGCCAGCAGCGAAAGGGACGGAGCTAATGAAAAACTGTTTTTT CASSERDGANEKLFF
. few TRBJ1-2 TRBV7-9 TGTGCCAGCACCCCTCCCGACCCCGGGAACTATGGCTACACCTTC CASTPPDPGNYGYTF
TRBD2 few TRBJ2-2 TRBV2 TGTGCCAGCACCCTGACTAGCGGAAACACCGGGGAGCTGTTTTTT CASTLTSGNTGELFF
. few TRBJ1-1 TRBV7-9 TGTGCCAGCAGCTTAGATGGGACCACTGAAGCTTTCTTT CASSLDGTTEAFF
. . TRBJ1-2 TRBV6-1 TGTGCCAGCGGAGGGACCGCTAACTATGGCTACACCTTC CASGGTANYGYTF
TRBD1 . TRBJ1-2 TRBV6-2/TRBV6-3 TGTGCCAGCGGATATCCGGGACAGGGGTTTGCCGGCTACACCTTC CASGYPGQGFAGYTF
. . TRBJ2-1 TRBV12-3/TRBV12-4 TGTGCCAGCAGTTTAGGCTTCAATGAGCAGTTCTTC CASSLGFNEQFF
. few TRBJ1-1 TRBV5-1 TGCGCCAGCAGCTCCCCCTCGATAGGTTTGAACACTGAAGCTTTCTTT CASSSPSIGLNTEAFF
. . TRBJ1-2 TRBV6-5 TGTGCCAGCAGTTACGGGGGAATCGGCTACACCTTC CASSYGGIGYTF
. once TRBJ1-5 TRBV20-1 TGCAGTGCTAGAGATGACCGCGGCGGCAATCAGCCCCAGCATTTT CSARDDRGGNQPQHF
. . TRBJ1-6 TRBV7-2 TGTGCCAGCAGCCTACCACAGGGTATGGGATCACCCCTCCACTTT CASSLPQGMGSPLHF
. few TRBJ1-1 TRBV7-9 TGTGCCAGCACCTACAGGGACATGGACACTGAAGCTTTCTTT CASTYRDMDTEAFF
TRBD2 . TRBJ2-5 TRBV5-1 TGCGCCAGCAGTCCCTCCCCCCGGGGGGGCATAGAGACCCAGTACTTC CASSPSPRGGIETQYF
TRBD1 few TRBJ1-1 TRBV12-3/TRBV12-4 TGTGCCAGCAGTACCGGCGACAGGGCCACTGAAGCTTTCTTT CASSTGDRATEAFF
TRBD1 . TRBJ1-5 TRBV7-2 TGTGCCAGCAGCTTAGCCGGGACAGCAAATCAGCCCCAGCATTTT CASSLAGTANQPQHF
TRBD2 . TRBJ2-7 TRBV20-1 TGCAGTGCTGATCAAAGGGACGGGGGGAGGGGTTCCGAGCAGTACTTC CSADQRDGGRGSEQYF
. many TRBJ1-5 TRBV29-1 TGCAGCGTACTCATTGGAAATCAGCCCCAGCATTTT CSVLIGNQPQHF
TRBD2 few TRBJ2-7 TRBV11-2 TGTGCCAGCAGCCAAAGCGGGGCGCCCTACGAGCAGTACTTC CASSQSGAPYEQYF
. few TRBJ2-4 TRBV12-3/TRBV12-4 TGTGCCAGCAGTTCCGGGGGCTGGAACATTCAGTACTTC CASSSGGWNIQYF